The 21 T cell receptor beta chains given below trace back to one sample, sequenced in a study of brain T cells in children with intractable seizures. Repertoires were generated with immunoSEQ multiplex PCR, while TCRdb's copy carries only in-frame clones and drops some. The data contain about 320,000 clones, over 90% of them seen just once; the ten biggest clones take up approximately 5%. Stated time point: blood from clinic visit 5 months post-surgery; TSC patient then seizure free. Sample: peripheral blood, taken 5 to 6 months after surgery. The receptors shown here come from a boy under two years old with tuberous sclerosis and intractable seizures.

CDR3 nucleotide sequence: TGCAGCGTTCAGGGGCGCCTTACGAACACTGAAGCTTTCTTT. This encodes CSVQGRLTNTEAFF. The chain links TRBV29-1 to TRBJ1-1; TRBD1 is a possible D gene (6 bases). Trimming removed 5 bases at V and 1 base at J, with 14 bases between. From germline, CDR1 is SQVTM and CDR2 ANQGSEA. The CDR3 loop spans 14 amino acids.

The CDR3 here is CASSASGGSYEQYF. The CDR3 DNA follows: TGTGCCAGCAGCGCCTCAGGGGGCTCCTACGAGCAGTACTTC. The rearrangement links TRBV7-8 to TRBJ2-7, with 7 bases matching TRBD1. Per germline, CDR1 SGHVS and CDR2 FQNEAQ. The CDR3 runs 14 residues. Unmatched junction bases numbered 4, after V lost 5 bases and J lost 0 bases.

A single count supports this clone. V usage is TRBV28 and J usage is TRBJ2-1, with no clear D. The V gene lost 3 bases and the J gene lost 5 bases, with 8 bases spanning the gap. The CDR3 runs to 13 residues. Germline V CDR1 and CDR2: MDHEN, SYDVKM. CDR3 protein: CASSLAGNNEQFF. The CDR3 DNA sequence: TGTGCCAGCAGTTTGGCTGGAAACAATGAGCAGTTCTTC. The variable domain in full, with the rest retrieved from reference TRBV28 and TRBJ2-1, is DVKVTQSSRYLVKRTGEKVFLECVQDMDHENMFWYRQDPGLGLRLIYFSYDVKMKEKGDIPEGYSVSREKKERFSLILESASTNQTSMYLCASSLAGNNEQFFGPGTRLTVL.

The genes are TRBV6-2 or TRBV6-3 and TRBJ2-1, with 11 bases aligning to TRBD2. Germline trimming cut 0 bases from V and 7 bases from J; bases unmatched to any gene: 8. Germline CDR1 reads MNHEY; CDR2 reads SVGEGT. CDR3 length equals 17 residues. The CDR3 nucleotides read TGTGCCAGCAGTTACTCGGTAGCGGGGGGGCCGGGTAATGAGCAGTTCTTC. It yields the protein CASSYSVAGGPGNEQFF.

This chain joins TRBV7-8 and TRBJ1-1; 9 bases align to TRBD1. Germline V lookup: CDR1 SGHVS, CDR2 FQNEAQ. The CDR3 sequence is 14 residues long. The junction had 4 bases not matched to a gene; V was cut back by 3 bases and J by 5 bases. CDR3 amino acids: CASSLDRGMTEAFF. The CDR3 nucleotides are TGTGCCAGCAGCTTGGACAGGGGTATGACTGAAGCTTTCTTT.

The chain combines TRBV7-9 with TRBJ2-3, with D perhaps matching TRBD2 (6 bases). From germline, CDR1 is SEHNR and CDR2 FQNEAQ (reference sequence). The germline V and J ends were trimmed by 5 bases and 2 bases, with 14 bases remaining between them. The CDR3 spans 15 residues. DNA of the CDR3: TGTGCCAGCAGCCCCCGGGACTTTCCCACAGATACGCAGTATTTT. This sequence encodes CASSPRDFPTDTQYF.

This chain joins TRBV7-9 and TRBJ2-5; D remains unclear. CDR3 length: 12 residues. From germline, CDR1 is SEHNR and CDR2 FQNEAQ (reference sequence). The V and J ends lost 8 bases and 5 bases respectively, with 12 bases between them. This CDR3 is CASHGRTETQYF. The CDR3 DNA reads TGTGCCAGCCACGGGCGAACCGAGACCCAGTACTTC.

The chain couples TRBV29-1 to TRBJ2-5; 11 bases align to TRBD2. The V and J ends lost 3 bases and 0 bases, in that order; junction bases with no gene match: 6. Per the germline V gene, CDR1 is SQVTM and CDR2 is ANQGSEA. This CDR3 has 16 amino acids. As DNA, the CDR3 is TGCAGCGTTGATAGTCTAGCGGGGGGATACCAAGAGACCCAGTACTTC. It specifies CSVDSLAGGYQETQYF.

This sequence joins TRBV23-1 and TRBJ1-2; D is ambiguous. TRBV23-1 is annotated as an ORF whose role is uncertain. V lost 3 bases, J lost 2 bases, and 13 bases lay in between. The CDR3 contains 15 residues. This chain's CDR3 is CASSHRAGWNYGYTF. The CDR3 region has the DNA TGCGCCAGCAGTCATCGCGCAGGCTGGAACTATGGCTACACCTTC.

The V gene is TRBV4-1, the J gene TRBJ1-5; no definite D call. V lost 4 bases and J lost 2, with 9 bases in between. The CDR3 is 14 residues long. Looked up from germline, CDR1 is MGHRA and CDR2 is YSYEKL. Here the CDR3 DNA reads TGCGCCAGCAGCCCGGAGTGGGGCAATCAGCCCCAGCATTTT. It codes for CASSPEWGNQPQHF.

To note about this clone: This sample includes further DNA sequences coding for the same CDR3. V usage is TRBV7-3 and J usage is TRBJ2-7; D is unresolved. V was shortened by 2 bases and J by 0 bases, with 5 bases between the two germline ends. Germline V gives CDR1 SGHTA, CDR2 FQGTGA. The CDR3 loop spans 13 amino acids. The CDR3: CASSLGDSYEQYF. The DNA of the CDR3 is TGTGCCAGCAGCTTAGGCGACTCCTACGAGCAGTACTTC.

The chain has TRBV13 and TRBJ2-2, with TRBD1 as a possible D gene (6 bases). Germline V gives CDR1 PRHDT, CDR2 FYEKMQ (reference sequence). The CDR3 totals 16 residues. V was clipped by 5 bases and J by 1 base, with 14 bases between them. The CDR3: CASSPRQVLNTGELFF. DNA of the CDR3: TGTGCCAGCAGCCCCCGACAGGTCCTGAACACCGGGGAGCTGTTTTTT.

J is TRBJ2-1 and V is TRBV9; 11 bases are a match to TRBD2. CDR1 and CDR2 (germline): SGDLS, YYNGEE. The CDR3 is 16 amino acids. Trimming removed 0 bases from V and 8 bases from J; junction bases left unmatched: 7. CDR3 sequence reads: CASSVEGTSGRDEQFF. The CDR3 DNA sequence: TGTGCCAGCAGCGTAGAGGGTACTAGCGGGAGAGATGAGCAGTTCTTC.

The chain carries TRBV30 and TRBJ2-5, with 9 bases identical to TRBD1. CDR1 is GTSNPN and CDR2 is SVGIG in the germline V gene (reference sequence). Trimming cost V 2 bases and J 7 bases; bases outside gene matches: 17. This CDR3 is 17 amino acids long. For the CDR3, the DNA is TGTGCCTGGAGTCTAAAACTCTCCGGGACAGGGAAGATGACCCAGTACTTC. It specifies CAWSLKLSGTGKMTQYF.

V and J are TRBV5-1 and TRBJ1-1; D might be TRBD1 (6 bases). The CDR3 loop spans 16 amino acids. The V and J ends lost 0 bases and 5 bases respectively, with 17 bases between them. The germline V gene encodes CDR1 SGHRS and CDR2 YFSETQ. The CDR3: CASSLGVYGGSTEAFF. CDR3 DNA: TGCGCCAGCAGCTTGGGTGTGTATGGGGGCTCAACTGAAGCTTTCTTT.

The CDR3 reads CASSSQSGGATDTQYF. The CDR3 nucleotides read TGCGCCAGCAGCTCTCAGAGCGGGGGGGCAACAGATACGCAGTATTTT. V and J are TRBV5-1 and TRBJ2-3; 10 positions agree with TRBD2. CDR1 is SGHRS, CDR2 YFSETQ, per germline. This CDR3 has 16 residues. V dropped 3 bases and J dropped 3; count of bases not matched to a gene: 7. Complete variable domain (other parts from reference TRBV5-1 and TRBJ2-3): KAGVTQTPRYLIKTRGQQVTLSCSPISGHRSVSWYQQTPGQGLQFLFEYFSETQRNKGNFPGRFSGRQFSNSRSEMNVSTLELGDSALYLCASSSQSGGATDTQYFGPGTRLTVL.

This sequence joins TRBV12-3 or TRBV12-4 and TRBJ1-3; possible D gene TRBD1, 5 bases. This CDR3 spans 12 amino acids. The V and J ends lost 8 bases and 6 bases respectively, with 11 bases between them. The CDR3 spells CASCQGKNTIYF. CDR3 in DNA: TGTGCCAGCTGTCAGGGTAAAAACACCATATATTTT.

CDR3 sequence reads: CASSSPGLTNTGELFF. CDR3 in DNA: TGTGCCAGCAGCTCTCCGGGACTAACGAACACCGGGGAGCTGTTTTTT. This chain uses TRBV5-8 with TRBJ2-2; TRBD2 matches 7 bases. The CDR3 covers 16 residues. Germline V gives CDR1 SGHTS, CDR2 YDEGEE. V lost 3 bases, J lost 0 bases, and 5 bases stayed unmatched.

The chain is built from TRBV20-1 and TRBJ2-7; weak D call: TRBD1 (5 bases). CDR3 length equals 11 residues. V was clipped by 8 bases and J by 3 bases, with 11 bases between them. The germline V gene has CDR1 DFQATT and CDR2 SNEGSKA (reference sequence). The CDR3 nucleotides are TGCAGTTCGTGGCAGGGCTACGAGCAGTACTTC. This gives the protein CSSWQGYEQYF.

The CDR3 DNA reads as TGTGCCAGCAGTAACAGGGGGCGGACCGGGGAGCTGTTTTTT. It encodes CASSNRGRTGELFF. The J gene is TRBJ2-2, the V gene TRBV28; 9 nucleotides agree with TRBD1. The germline V gene encodes CDR1 MDHEN and CDR2 SYDVKM. The CDR3 totals 14 residues. The junction had 3 bases not matched to a gene; V was cut back by 5 bases and J by 5 bases.

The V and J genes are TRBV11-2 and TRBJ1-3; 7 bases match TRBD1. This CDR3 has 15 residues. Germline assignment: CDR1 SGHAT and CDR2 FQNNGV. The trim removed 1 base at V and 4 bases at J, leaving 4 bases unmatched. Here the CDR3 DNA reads TGTGCCAGCAGCTTAGGGGGGACAGAAGGAAACACCATATATTTT. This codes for CASSLGGTEGNTIYF.